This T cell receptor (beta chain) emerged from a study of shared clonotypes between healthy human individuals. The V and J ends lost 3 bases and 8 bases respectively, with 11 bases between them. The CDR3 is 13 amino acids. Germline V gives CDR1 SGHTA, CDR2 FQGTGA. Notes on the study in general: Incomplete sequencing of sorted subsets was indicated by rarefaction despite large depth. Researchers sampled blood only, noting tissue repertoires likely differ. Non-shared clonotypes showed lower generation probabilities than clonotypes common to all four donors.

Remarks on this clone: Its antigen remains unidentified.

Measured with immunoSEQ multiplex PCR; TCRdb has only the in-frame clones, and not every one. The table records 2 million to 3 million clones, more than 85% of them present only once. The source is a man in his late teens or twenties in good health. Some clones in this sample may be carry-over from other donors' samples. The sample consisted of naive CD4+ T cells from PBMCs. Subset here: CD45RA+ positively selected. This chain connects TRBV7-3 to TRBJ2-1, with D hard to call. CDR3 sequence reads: CASSFQLADEQFF. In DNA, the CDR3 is TGTGCCAGCAGCTTTCAGCTCGCGGATGAGCAGTTCTTC. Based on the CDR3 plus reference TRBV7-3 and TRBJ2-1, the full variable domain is GAGVSQTPSNKVTEKGKYVELRCDPISGHTALYWYRQSLGQGPEFLIYFQGTGAADDSGLPNDRFFAVRPEGSVSTLKIQRTERGDSAVYLCASSFQLADEQFFGPGTRLTVL.